Below, one T cell receptor beta chain is given with its context. Only in-frame clones appear in the TCRdb table, and some are missing; sequencing was by immunoSEQ multiplex PCR. Among roughly 120,000 clones, approximately 90% were seen once, and the ten largest hold under 4.5%. This record belongs to a study of control samples from healthy donors and cancer patients. Trimming removed 2 bases at V and 7 bases at J, with 14 bases between. CDR3 length: 14 residues. From germline, CDR1 is SGHVS and CDR2 FQNEAQ. The source of this sequence is a human donor in good health. The donor label of this sample is uncertain. The sequenced sample was blood. The chain has TRBV7-8 and TRBJ2-5, with D tentatively TRBD2 (5 bases). CDR3 nucleotides: TGTGCCAGCAGCTTATTAGTCCAGGAGGTGACCCAGTACTTC. This codes for CASSLLVQEVTQYF. Using reference TRBV7-8 and TRBJ2-5 for the parts outside the CDR3, the full variable domain is GAGVSQSPRYKVAKRGQDVALRCDPISGHVSLFWYQQALGQGPEFLTYFQNEAQLDKSGLPSDRFFAERPEGSVSTLKIQRTQQEDSAVYLCASSLLVQEVTQYFGPGTRLLVL.